The sequence of this TCR beta chain was determined in a study of blood T cell repertoires in COVID-19. This clone was seen a handful of times. Trimming removed 5 bases from V and 3 bases from J; junction bases left unmatched: 10. CDR1 and CDR2 from the germline V gene are SEHNR and FQNEAQ (reference sequence). This CDR3 is built from 16 residues. Measured with immunoSEQ multiplex PCR; TCRdb has only the in-frame clones, and not every one. The table includes over 75,000 clones, 78% detected once. This TCR was recovered from a human donor in a cohort sampled during active COVID-19. The chain recombines TRBV7-9 with TRBJ1-3, with 7 bases lining up with TRBD1. The sequenced sample was peripheral blood. The CDR3 protein is CASSPRRGHRGNTIYF. The DNA for the CDR3 is TGTGCCAGCAGCCCTAGGAGGGGGCATCGTGGAAACACCATATATTTT.